The 21 T cell receptor beta chains below were found in one sample sequenced in a study of monozygotic twins with inflammatory bowel disease. One entry per CDR3 protein, without DNA, is what TCRdb gives after re-calling the 5' RACE reads. The repertoire table contains 400,000 to 500,000 distinct CDR3 sequences. Sequenced: blood. These receptors originate from a human donor with ulcerative colitis or Crohn's disease, or a healthy co-twin of an affected twin (not recorded which).

The genes are TRBV5-1 and TRBJ1-1; as DNA is missing, the TRBD1 call by TCRdb cannot be tested. CDR1 SGHRS and CDR2 YFSETQ come from the germline V gene. The CDR3 is 15 amino acids. CDR3: CASSAGTGGTGEAFF. The entire variable domain, with the rest obtained from reference TRBV5-1 and TRBJ1-1, is as follows: KAGVTQTPRYLIKTRGQQVTLSCSPISGHRSVSWYQQTPGQGLQFLFEYFSETQRNKGNFPGRFSGRQFSNSRSEMNVSTLELGDSALYLCASSAGTGGTGEAFFGQGTRLTVV.

This sequence joins TRBV11-2 and TRBJ2-1; TCRdb's D gene call, TRBD1, goes unchecked for lack of DNA. CDR3 size: 14 residues. CDR1 is SGHAT, CDR2 FQNNGV, per germline. The CDR3 loop reads CASSLGQGPEYTLF.

J is TRBJ2-5 and V is TRBV20-1; the TCRdb call, TRBD1, lacks DNA for checking. The CDR3 contains 11 residues. In germline, CDR1 is DFQATT, CDR2 SNEGSKA (reference sequence). The CDR3 region is CSVDRAETQYF.

The chain recombines TRBV18 with TRBJ2-4. Germline CDR1 KGHSH, CDR2 LQKENI. CDR3 length: 15 residues. CDR3 sequence reads: CASSPERLAKNIQYF.

The V call is TRBV3-1, the J call TRBJ2-3; the D call from TCRdb, TRBD2, cannot be confirmed without DNA. This CDR3 region has 18 residues. Germline V gene sequence: CDR1 LGHDT, CDR2 YNNKEL (reference sequence). The CDR3 here is CASSHLRASGSLTDTQYF.

The rearrangement links TRBV7-6 to TRBJ2-1; TCRdb gives TRBD1 as the D gene, but with no DNA this cannot be confirmed. This CDR3 has 16 amino acids. Germline CDR1 is SGHVS and CDR2 is FNYEAQ. The CDR3 reads CASTLVLGAGNNEQFF. Full variable domain (missing parts from reference TRBV7-6 and TRBJ2-1): GAGVSQSPRYKVTKRGQDVALRCDPISGHVSLYWYRQALGQGPEFLTYFNYEAQQDKSGLPNDRFSAERPEGSISTLTIQRTEQRDSAMYRCASTLVLGAGNNEQFFGPGTRLTVL.

The chain employs TRBV27 and TRBJ2-3. Germline V gives CDR1 MNHEY, CDR2 SMNVEV (reference sequence). This CDR3 spans 15 amino acids. This chain's CDR3 is CASSSSLTSTDTQYF.

The V and J genes are TRBV5-6 and TRBJ2-3. CDR1 and CDR2 from the germline V gene are SGHDT and YYEEEE. This CDR3 region has 13 residues. The CDR3 sequence is CASSLWAQDTQYF. Filled out from reference TRBV5-6 and TRBJ2-3, the complete variable domain reads DAGVTQSPTHLIKTRGQQVTLRCSPKSGHDTVSWYQQALGQGPQFIFQYYEEEERQRGNFPDRFSGHQFPNYSSELNVNALLLGDSALYLCASSLWAQDTQYFGPGTRLTVL.

This chain uses TRBV6-4 with TRBJ1-6; no DNA is available, so the TRBD1 call from TCRdb remains unchecked. This CDR3 is 19 amino acids long. Germline CDR1 is MRHNA and CDR2 is SNTAGT. CDR3 amino acids: CASAVQDRGLLAYNSPLHF.

V and J are TRBV7-9 and TRBJ1-1. The germline CDR1 and CDR2 sequences are SEHNR and FQNEAQ (reference sequence). The CDR3 is 16 amino acids. CDR3 amino acids: CASSLPGRDRNAEAFF.

The chain is built from TRBV5-1 and TRBJ1-4; the D call of TRBD1 rests on TCRdb alone, since no DNA is present to check it. The CDR3 has 16 residues. The germline CDR1 and CDR2 sequences are SGHRS and YFSETQ. CDR3 in amino acids: CASSLGSTTGNEKLFF.

V gene TRBV24-1 combines with J gene TRBJ1-2. CDR3 length: 13 amino acids. Germline CDR1 and CDR2: KGHDR and SFDVKD. The CDR3 sequence is CATSDLEGYGYTF.

This chain connects TRBV30 to TRBJ2-1; the TCRdb call, TRBD1, lacks DNA for checking. Germline values: CDR1 GTSNPN, CDR2 SVGIG (reference sequence). The CDR3 sequence is 14 residues long. The CDR3 sequence: CAWSNPPLDNEQFF. Full variable domain (outside the CDR3, taken from reference TRBV30 and TRBJ2-1): SQTIHQWPATLVQPVGSPLSLECTVEGTSNPNLYWYRQAAGRGLQLLFYSVGIGQISSEVPQNLSASRPQDRQFILSSKKLLLSDSGFYLCAWSNPPLDNEQFFGPGTRLTVL.

The chain employs TRBV9 and TRBJ2-1; TCRdb returns TRBD2, unconfirmable since there is no DNA. The CDR3 covers 17 residues. CDR1 SGDLS and CDR2 YYNGEE come from the germline V gene. This chain's CDR3 is CASSPQAGGVPGNEQFF. Full variable domain (rest looked up from reference TRBV9 and TRBJ2-1): DSGVTQTPKHLITATGQRVTLRCSPRSGDLSVYWYQQSLDQGLQFLIQYYNGEERAKGNILERFSAQQFPDLHSELNLSSLELGDSALYFCASSPQAGGVPGNEQFFGPGTRLTVL.

The V gene is TRBV12-3 or TRBV12-4, the J gene TRBJ1-2; TCRdb gives TRBD1 as the D gene, but with no DNA this cannot be confirmed. There are 16 residues in the CDR3. The chain's CDR3 is CASSPPGTGGDYGYTF.

The chain combines TRBV7-2 with TRBJ2-7; absent DNA, TCRdb's TRBD1 call cannot be checked. Germline V CDR1 and CDR2: SGHTA, FQGNSA. CDR3 length: 18 amino acids. This chain's CDR3 is CASSLAHLSRGGSYEQYF.

V and J are TRBV27 and TRBJ2-1; the D gene TCRdb calls, TRBD1, cannot be checked with no DNA. CDR3 length: 14 residues. Looked up from germline, CDR1 is MNHEY and CDR2 is SMNVEV (reference sequence). CDR3 in amino acids: CASRRDRAVNEQFF.

The V gene is TRBV27, the J gene TRBJ1-1. The CDR3 contains 14 residues. Germline assignment: CDR1 MNHEY and CDR2 SMNVEV (reference sequence). CDR3 loop: CASSLVRMNTEAFF.

The chain couples TRBV7-3 to TRBJ2-1; TCRdb names TRBD2, which stays unverified in the absence of DNA. The germline CDR1 and CDR2 sequences are SGHTA and FQGTGA. This CDR3 contains 17 residues. The CDR3 sequence: CASISTSLAGVCSEQFF.

This rearrangement joins TRBV7-9 to TRBJ1-3; TCRdb calls TRBD1, which cannot be checked without DNA. CDR1 and CDR2 (germline): SEHNR, FQNEAQ (reference sequence). This CDR3 has 17 residues. The CDR3 sequence is CASRIEGGLTNGNTIYF.

The chain uses TRBV4-2 and TRBJ1-6; TCRdb indicates TRBD1, and absent DNA this call remains unverified. The CDR3 totals 14 residues. The germline CDR1 and CDR2 sequences are LGHNA and YNFKEQ. CDR3: CASSPDRRNSPLHF.